Each of the 12 T cell receptor beta chains below was sequenced from the same sample in a study of T cell responses to AZD1222 COVID-19 vaccine. Measured with immunoSEQ multiplex PCR; TCRdb has only the in-frame clones, and not every one. The data contain under 200,000 clones, roughly 94% of them singletons. The input for sequencing was peripheral blood, taken on day 0 of MenACWY control vaccination. The source is an adult in good health.

V and J are TRBV2 and TRBJ2-1, with D possibly being TRBD2 (5 bases). The V end lost 8 bases, the J end lost 6 bases, and 11 bases lay between the germline ends. The germline gives CDR1 SNHLY, CDR2 FYNNEI. This CDR3 has 12 residues. CDR3 in DNA: TGTGCCAGCCGGGGATGGGGCAATGAGCAGTTCTTC. This gives the protein CASRGWGNEQFF.

As concerns this clone: An end of the junction differs from the germline gene, which may be a read error. The V gene is TRBV28, the J gene TRBJ2-7, with D unresolved. CDR3 length equals 11 residues. Germline loops: CDR1 MDHEN, CDR2 SYDVKM. This chain's CDR3 is CASSLSEHLQF. The CDR3 DNA reads as TGTGCCAGCAGTTTAAGCGAGCACCTACAATTC.

The CDR3 region is CASSQDPGEDQPQHF. DNA of the CDR3: TGCGCCAGCAGCCAAGATCCAGGGGAGGATCAGCCCCAGCATTTT. The rearrangement uses TRBV4-3 and TRBJ1-5, with a tentative D call TRBD1 (6 bases). The length of the CDR3 is 15 residues. Germline values: CDR1 LGHNA, CDR2 YSLEER. V lost 0 bases to trimming and J lost 5 bases, with 11 bases between them.

The chain recombines TRBV12-3 or TRBV12-4 with TRBJ1-2, with D unresolved. The ends were cut back, 3 bases at V and 6 bases at J, with 11 bases in the middle. The CDR3 sequence is 13 residues long. The CDR3 region has the DNA TGTGCCAGCAGTTTTGGGCGAGAGGATGGCTACACCTTC. Encoded protein: CASSFGREDGYTF.

The V gene is TRBV11-2, the J gene TRBJ2-5; D unresolved. CDR3 length equals 14 residues. Germline V lookup: CDR1 SGHAT, CDR2 FQNNGV. The V gene lost 5 bases and the J gene lost 7 bases, with 17 bases spanning the gap. CDR3 DNA: TGTGCCAGCAGCCCTGGGCAGGCCGGCGGGACCCAGTACTTC. Its protein product is CASSPGQAGGTQYF. Looking up the rest from reference TRBV11-2 and TRBJ2-5 gives the full variable domain: EAGVAQSPRYKIIEKRQSVAFWCNPISGHATLYWYQQILGQGPKLLIQFQNNGVVDDSQLPKDRFSAERLKGVDSTLKIQPAKLEDSAVYLCASSPGQAGGTQYFGPGTRLLVL.

The chain is built from TRBV5-1 and TRBJ1-1, with TRBD1 matching over 9 bases. CDR1 and CDR2 from the germline V gene are SGHRS and YFSETQ. The CDR3 runs to 15 residues. V lost 4 bases and J lost 1; bases outside the gene matches: 5. CDR3 nucleotide sequence: TGCGCCAGCAGCGAACAGGGGGCTGGGAACACTGAAGCTTTCTTT. Residues: CASSEQGAGNTEAFF.

The V gene is TRBV19, the J gene TRBJ2-1; 10 nucleotides match TRBD2. Losses at the gene ends were 8 bases for V and 8 bases for J; bases not matched to a gene: 9. Germline V gives CDR1 LNHDA, CDR2 SQIVND (reference sequence). The CDR3 covers 14 residues. The chain's CDR3 is CASQLASGSDEQFF. The CDR3 DNA is TGTGCCAGTCAGTTGGCTAGCGGGAGCGATGAGCAGTTCTTC.

This clone appeared once. The chain carries TRBV9 and TRBJ1-3, with D unclear. Germline CDR1 and CDR2: SGDLS and YYNGEE. V gave up 0 bases and J gave up 0 bases, with 10 bases separating them. This CDR3 has 16 residues. The DNA of the CDR3 is TGTGCCAGCAGCGTAGCCAACCCCATCTCTGGAAACACCATATATTTT. Encoded protein: CASSVANPISGNTIYF.

The chain has TRBV6-6 and TRBJ1-5, with a tentative D call TRBD1 (5 bases). The germline gives CDR1 MNHNY, CDR2 SVGAGI (reference sequence). The V end lost 6 bases, the J end lost 0 bases, and 9 bases lay between the germline ends. CDR3 length: 14 amino acids. The DNA for the CDR3 is TGTGCCAGCAGAGGGGAGCATAGCAATCAGCCCCAGCATTTT. Translation: CASRGEHSNQPQHF.

This chain connects TRBV28 to TRBJ2-6, with D possibly TRBD1 on 6 matching bases. The CDR3 has 15 amino acids. CDR1 is MDHEN, CDR2 SYDVKM, per germline. The ends were cut back, 5 bases at V and 2 bases at J, with 10 bases in the middle. CDR3 sequence (DNA): TGTGCCAGCAGTACCACAGGGCCTGGGGCCAACGTCCTGACTTTC. It encodes CASSTTGPGANVLTF.

The chain carries TRBV5-4 and TRBJ1-1; 7 bases align to TRBD1. This CDR3 spans 13 amino acids. Trimming removed 1 base from V and 6 bases from J; junction bases left unmatched: 3. The germline V gene has CDR1 SGHNT and CDR2 YYREEE (reference sequence). CDR3 amino acids: CASSLRQGAEAFF. The CDR3 DNA is TGTGCCAGCAGCTTGAGGCAGGGGGCTGAAGCTTTCTTT. The entire variable domain, with the rest obtained from reference TRBV5-4 and TRBJ1-1, is as follows: ETGVTQSPTHLIKTRGQQVTLRCSSQSGHNTVSWYQQALGQGPQFIFQYYREEENGRGNFPPRFSGLQFPNYSSELNVNALELDDSALYLCASSLRQGAEAFFGQGTRLTVV.

The V call is TRBV30, the J call TRBJ1-1; D is ambiguous. Trimming shortened V by 0 bases and J by 3 bases, and 20 bases separated the two germline ends. CDR3 size: 17 residues. Germline V lookup: CDR1 GTSNPN, CDR2 SVGIG (reference sequence). The CDR3 region is CAWSVPGFGDRDTEAFF. CDR3 DNA: TGTGCCTGGAGTGTACCCGGGTTTGGGGATCGGGACACTGAAGCTTTCTTT.